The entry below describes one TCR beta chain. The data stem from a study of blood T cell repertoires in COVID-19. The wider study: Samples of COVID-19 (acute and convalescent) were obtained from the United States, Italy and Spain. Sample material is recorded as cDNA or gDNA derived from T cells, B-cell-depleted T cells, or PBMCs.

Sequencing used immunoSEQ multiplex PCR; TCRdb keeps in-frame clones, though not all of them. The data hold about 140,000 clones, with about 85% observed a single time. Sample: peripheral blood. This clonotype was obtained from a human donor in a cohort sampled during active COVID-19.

In DNA, the CDR3 is TGTGCCAGCAGCTTGGTAAATGTAGAGGGCCGGGGCTACACCTTC. Translating gives CASSLVNVEGRGYTF. J is TRBJ1-2 and V is TRBV5-4; D not certain. The CDR3 is made up of 15 amino acids. Trimming pared 0 bases from V and 8 bases from J, leaving 17 bases between. Germline CDR1 and CDR2: SGHNT and YYREEE (reference sequence).